The rows below give T cell receptor beta chains drawn from one sample of a study of T cell repertoires in cytomegalovirus infection. TCRdb reanalysed the reads using MiXCR and keeps one entry per CDR3 protein. The sample shows 75,000 to 100,000 distinct CDR3 sequences, around half of them seen only once. Their antigen targets remain unknown. This sample comprised CD8+ T cells from cultured PBMCs, obtained from culture after CMV antigen stimulation. Receptor source: a human donor in good health (CMV status not recorded). Some clones in this sample may be carry-over from other donors' samples. The CDR3 runs from the conserved cysteine through the conserved F or W. D genes are given only for firm matches. Part of the rows lack a size; the others show once, few, many or a class for expanded clones.

v_call	clone_size	d_call	j_call	cdr3_nt	cdr3_aa
TRBV4-1	NA	TRBD2	TRBJ2-2	TGCGCCAGCAGCCAAGGGGGCGGGGGGACGAACACCGGGGAGCTGTTTTTT	CASSQGGGGTNTGELFF
TRBV7-3	NA	NA	TRBJ2-2	TGTGCCAGCAGCTCGGTTGGCGGGACGGCATCGAACACCGGGGAGCTGTTTTTT	CASSSVGGTASNTGELFF
TRBV7-9	NA	NA	TRBJ2-7	TGTGCCACCGCTTCGCTACTCGGCGAGCAGTACTTC	CATASLLGEQYF
TRBV7-9	NA	TRBD2	TRBJ2-2	TGTGCCAGCAGCTCCTTAGCGGGAGTGAACACCGGGGAGCTGTTTTTT	CASSSLAGVNTGELFF
TRBV4-1	NA	NA	TRBJ2-7	TGTGCCAGCAGCCAAGATTATTCAGCGGTCTACGAGCAGTACTTC	CASSQDYSAVYEQYF
TRBV9	few	NA	TRBJ2-3	TGTGCCAGCAGCCGGGCCTCTGGCACAGATACGCAGTATTTT	CASSRASGTDTQYF
TRBV14	NA	NA	TRBJ1-1	TGTGCCAGCAGTCTAACAGGGAACGCAGAAGCTTTCTTT	CASSLTGNAEAFF
TRBV28	few	NA	TRBJ1-1	TGTGCCAGCAGCTTCGGGACTCACACTGAAGCTTTCTTT	CASSFGTHTEAFF
TRBV7-9	NA	TRBD1	TRBJ2-2	TGTGCCAGCAGCCCTACCCCGGGACAGGCGACCGGGGAGCTGTTTTTT	CASSPTPGQATGELFF
TRBV5-4	NA	NA	TRBJ1-2	TGTGCCAGCAGCTCCGAACAACGGGGGCTTGGCTACACCTTC	CASSSEQRGLGYTF
TRBV20-1	NA	NA	TRBJ1-1	TGCAGTGCTAGAGAGAACACTGAAGCTTTCTTT	CSARENTEAFF
TRBV6-1	NA	NA	TRBJ1-1	TGTGCCAGCAGCACTAGACAGGTTGGAAACACTGAAGCTTTCTTT	CASSTRQVGNTEAFF
TRBV5-1	NA	TRBD1	TRBJ1-2	TGCACCAGCAGGTCCGGGACAGGGATTAACTATGGCTACACCTTC	CTSRSGTGINYGYTF
TRBV4-1	NA	TRBD1	TRBJ1-6	TGCGCCAGCAGCTCTGTTGAGGGGGCTTATTCACCCCTCCACTTT	CASSSVEGAYSPLHF